This entry lists 25 T cell receptor beta chains sequenced from one sample in a study of blood T cell repertoires in COVID-19. Sequenced by immunoSEQ multiplex PCR; TCRdb stores in-frame clones only, minus some. The sample consists of 61,000 or so clones, around nine tenths of them appearing once. Sequenced input: peripheral blood. These receptors came from an elderly woman with active COVID-19.

V and J are TRBV24-1 and TRBJ2-1; 9 bases align to TRBD1. Germline V lookup: CDR1 KGHDR, CDR2 SFDVKD. This CDR3 has 17 residues. V lost 9 bases and J lost 3; bases outside the gene matches: 14. In DNA, the CDR3 is TGTGCCACCCGTCCCGGAGAAGGGACAGGGTACTACAATGAGCAGTTCTTC. Its translation is CATRPGEGTGYYNEQFF.

The V and J genes are TRBV4-1 and TRBJ2-1; TRBD2 matches 14 bases. Germline loops: CDR1 MGHRA, CDR2 YSYEKL. The CDR3 runs 15 residues. V was pared by 6 bases and J by 3 bases, with 1 base of the junction left unmatched. In DNA, the CDR3 is TGCGCCAGCAGTGGACTAGCGGGGGGCTACAATGAGCAGTTCTTC. Protein sequence: CASSGLAGGYNEQFF.

The chain couples TRBV2 to TRBJ1-6, with no clear D. V was clipped by 6 bases and J by 10 bases, with 10 bases between them. Germline values: CDR1 SNHLY, CDR2 FYNNEI. This CDR3 spans 12 amino acids. The CDR3 DNA sequence: TGTGCCAGCAGCCACAGAAACTCACCCCTCCACTTT. Translation gives CASSHRNSPLHF.

The gene calls are TRBV29-1 and TRBJ1-2; D ambiguous. CDR3 length equals 12 residues. The germline V gene has CDR1 SQVTM and CDR2 ANQGSEA. V shed 7 bases and J shed 4 bases, with 13 bases lying between them. As DNA, the CDR3 is TGCAGCGGTGGTGGGCAGACCTATGGCTACACCTTC. Encoded protein: CSGGGQTYGYTF.

V usage is TRBV28 and J usage is TRBJ2-6, with D tentatively TRBD1 (6 bases). The V end was cut by 3 bases, the J end by 1 base, with 10 bases between. The CDR3 extends over 16 amino acids. Per the germline V gene, CDR1 is MDHEN and CDR2 is SYDVKM. CDR3 residues: CASSLYTGSGANVLTF. The CDR3 coding sequence is TGTGCCAGCAGTTTGTACACAGGGTCTGGGGCCAACGTCCTGACTTTC.

The V call is TRBV6-2 or TRBV6-3, the J call TRBJ1-6; 7 nucleotides line up with TRBD1. With V trimmed by 4 bases and J by 7 bases, 4 bases remained unmatched. The CDR3 is made up of 14 amino acids. The germline V gene has CDR1 MNHEY and CDR2 SVGEGT. DNA of the CDR3: TGTGCCAGCAGTTCCGGGACAGCAAATTCACCCCTCCACTTT. Protein sequence: CASSSGTANSPLHF.

The genes are TRBV18 and TRBJ1-2, with TRBD1 identical over 8 bases. Per germline, CDR1 KGHSH and CDR2 LQKENI. The CDR3 spans 13 residues. With 2 bases clipped from V and 8 bases from J, the junction kept 4 bases outside the gene matches. DNA for the CDR3: TGTGCCAGCTCACCAGGACAGGGAGGCGGCTACACCTTC. Protein sequence: CASSPGQGGGYTF.

The rearrangement links TRBV5-1 to TRBJ2-1; D ambiguous. Per the germline V gene, CDR1 is SGHRS and CDR2 is YFSETQ. Between the trimmed V and J ends, which lost 4 bases and 7 bases, there was a span of 12 bases. The CDR3 contains 13 residues. This chain's CDR3 is CASSPDVGNEQFF. Here the CDR3 DNA reads TGCGCCAGCAGCCCCGACGTCGGGAATGAGCAGTTCTTC.

The genes are TRBV5-1 and TRBJ2-3, with D maybe TRBD2 (6 bases). The length of the CDR3 is 14 residues. Trimming left V 4 bases short and J 8 bases short, with 17 bases between. Germline V gives CDR1 SGHRS, CDR2 YFSETQ. CDR3 sequence (DNA): TGCGCCAGCAGCCTGACTAGTTCGGGCGGTACGCAGTATTTT. Protein: CASSLTSSGGTQYF.

The rearrangement links TRBV5-4 to TRBJ2-1; 9 nucleotides line up with TRBD1. After removal of 7 bases from V and 5 bases from J, the junction contained 4 bases not matched to a gene. Germline V lookup: CDR1 SGHNT, CDR2 YYREEE (reference sequence). The CDR3 length is 13 residues. CDR3: CASRDRANNEQFF. The CDR3 DNA follows: TGTGCCAGCCGGGACAGGGCCAACAATGAGCAGTTCTTC.

This clone was observed a single time. The chain employs TRBV6-5 and TRBJ1-2, with TRBD1 as a possible D gene (6 bases). The V and J ends lost 5 bases and 6 bases respectively, with 10 bases between them. The CDR3 runs 12 residues. In germline, CDR1 is MNHEY, CDR2 SVGAGI. CDR3 loop: CASSPQGHGYTF. The CDR3 bases are TGTGCCAGCAGTCCCCAGGGGCATGGCTACACCTTC.

This clone was picked up one time. A junction end diverges from the germline sequence, so it may reflect a read error. The chain carries TRBV5-1 and TRBJ1-6, with unresolved D. The CDR3 loop spans 14 amino acids. Looked up from germline, CDR1 is SGHRS and CDR2 is YFSETQ. CDR3 sequence (DNA): TGCGCCAGCAGCTTGGGAGACTATACTTCACCCCTCCACTTT. Amino acid sequence: CASSLGDYTSPLHF.

V and J are TRBV7-2 and TRBJ2-5; a possible D gene is TRBD1 (7 bases). The CDR3 spans 14 residues. The ends were cut back, 5 bases at V and 5 bases at J, with 15 bases in the middle. Germline values: CDR1 SGHTA, CDR2 FQGNSA. The DNA of the CDR3 is TGTGCCAGCAGCCCCTGGAGGGGGCAGGAGACCCAGTACTTC. Translating it yields CASSPWRGQETQYF.

This clone turned up a few times. The chain couples TRBV2 to TRBJ1-1, with a weak D call TRBD1 (6 bases). CDR1 SNHLY and CDR2 FYNNEI come from the germline V gene. Trimming shortened V by 6 bases and J by 3 bases, and 14 bases separated the two germline ends. The CDR3 spans 14 residues. The CDR3 sequence is CASRTPGVHTEAFF. The CDR3 bases are TGTGCCAGCAGGACCCCAGGGGTTCACACTGAAGCTTTCTTT.

V is TRBV28 and J is TRBJ1-2, with TRBD1 as a possible D gene (5 bases). CDR1 is MDHEN, CDR2 SYDVKM, per germline. The V gene lost 6 bases and the J gene lost 14 bases, with 25 bases spanning the gap. The CDR3 runs to 14 residues. CDR3 loop: CASRNAGRQLALTF. The CDR3 bases are TGTGCCAGCAGGAACGCAGGACGACAGTTAGCTCTAACCTTC.

This clone has only one observation. This chain joins TRBV11-2 and TRBJ1-1; TRBD1 is a possible D gene (6 bases). V gave up 6 bases and J gave up 8 bases, with 16 bases separating them. CDR1 is SGHAT, CDR2 FQNNGV, per germline. The CDR3 spans 13 residues. The CDR3, as DNA: TGTGCCAGCAGGACGACTTGGGGGCTAGAAGCTTTCTTT. Translating gives CASRTTWGLEAFF.

The chain joins TRBV5-1 to TRBJ1-1; 7 bases are a match to TRBD1. J gave up 2 bases and V 5 bases, and 6 bases lay outside the gene matches. CDR3 length: 14 amino acids. Germline V gene lookup returns CDR1 SGHRS and CDR2 YFSETQ. CDR3 in amino acids: CASRPRQGNTEAFF. The CDR3, as DNA: TGCGCCAGCAGACCAAGACAGGGAAACACTGAAGCTTTCTTT.

V gene TRBV9 combines with J gene TRBJ2-3, with TRBD2 matching over 11 bases. V lost 4 bases and J lost 5; bases outside the gene matches: 9. Germline assignment: CDR1 SGDLS and CDR2 YYNGEE. This CDR3 contains 16 residues. CDR3 nucleotides: TGTGCCAGCAGCCTAGGGGGGACTAGCGGAAAAGATACGCAGTATTTT. Protein product: CASSLGGTSGKDTQYF.

The rearrangement links TRBV18 to TRBJ1-4, with D perhaps TRBD1 (6 bases). Deletions cut 2 bases from V and 5 bases from J, with 12 bases between. This CDR3 contains 15 residues. From germline, CDR1 is KGHSH and CDR2 LQKENI. CDR3 nucleotides: TGTGCCAGCTCACCAAAGCGGCAGGGGAATGAAAAACTGTTTTTT. Its translation: CASSPKRQGNEKLFF.

J is TRBJ1-1 and V is TRBV3-1 (or the pseudogene TRBV3-2); tentatively, D is TRBD1 (5 bases). This CDR3 spans 13 amino acids. CDR1 is LGHDT, CDR2 YNNKEL, per germline (reference sequence). Trimming removed 3 bases at V and 10 bases at J, with 15 bases between. CDR3 sequence: CASSHPQGQRAFF. CDR3 nucleotides: TGTGCCAGCAGCCACCCTCAGGGTCAGAGAGCTTTCTTT.

This clone came up a few times. The chain uses TRBV30 and TRBJ1-5; D not resolved. Per the germline V gene, CDR1 is GTSNPN and CDR2 is SVGIG (reference sequence). The germline V and J ends were trimmed by 1 base and 1 base, with 5 bases remaining between them. The CDR3 consists of 13 residues. In nucleotides, the CDR3 is TGTGCCTGGAGTGGAGGAAGCAATCAGCCCCAGCATTTT. This sequence encodes CAWSGGSNQPQHF.

The gene calls are TRBV9 and TRBJ1-2, with 7 nucleotides matching TRBD1. Germline CDR1 and CDR2: SGDLS and YYNGEE. The CDR3 spans 15 residues. V lost 0 bases and J lost 4; bases outside the gene matches: 6. The CDR3 sequence: CASSVDPGTVYGYTF. The CDR3 nucleotides read TGTGCCAGCAGCGTAGATCCCGGGACAGTCTATGGCTACACCTTC.

V gene TRBV19 combines with J gene TRBJ2-7, with 7 bases fitting TRBD1. There are 13 residues in the CDR3. V shed 6 bases and J 3 bases; nucleotides not matched to a gene: 5. Germline V gene lookup returns CDR1 LNHDA and CDR2 SQIVND (reference sequence). CDR3 protein: CASSPGQNYEQYF. The CDR3 DNA sequence: TGTGCCAGTAGCCCGGGACAGAACTACGAGCAGTACTTC. The whole variable domain, filled in from reference TRBV19 and TRBJ2-7, reads DGGITQSPKYLFRKEGQNVTLSCEQNLNHDAMYWYRQDPGQGLRLIYYSQIVNDFQKGDIAEGYSVSREKKESFPLTVTSAQKNPTAFYLCASSPGQNYEQYFGPGTRLTVT.

This chain connects TRBV19 to TRBJ1-5, with TRBD1 as a possible D gene (5 bases). Germline V gene lookup returns CDR1 LNHDA and CDR2 SQIVND (reference sequence). The CDR3 contains 15 residues. Trimming cost V 8 bases and J 4 bases, with 18 bases left between them. For the CDR3, the DNA is TGTGCCAGTCGGGCGGGAGAGGGGTTGAATCAGCCCCAGCATTTT. Amino acid sequence: CASRAGEGLNQPQHF.

The V gene is TRBV3-1 (or the pseudogene TRBV3-2), the J gene TRBJ2-1; 10 bases match TRBD2. Germline assignment: CDR1 LGHDT and CDR2 YNNKEL (reference sequence). The V segment lost 3 bases and the J segment 3 bases; nucleotides outside the gene matches: 5. This CDR3 comprises 16 residues. The CDR3, as DNA: TGTGCCAGCAGCCAGGTAGCGGGGGGTCACTACAATGAGCAGTTCTTC. Protein product: CASSQVAGGHYNEQFF.